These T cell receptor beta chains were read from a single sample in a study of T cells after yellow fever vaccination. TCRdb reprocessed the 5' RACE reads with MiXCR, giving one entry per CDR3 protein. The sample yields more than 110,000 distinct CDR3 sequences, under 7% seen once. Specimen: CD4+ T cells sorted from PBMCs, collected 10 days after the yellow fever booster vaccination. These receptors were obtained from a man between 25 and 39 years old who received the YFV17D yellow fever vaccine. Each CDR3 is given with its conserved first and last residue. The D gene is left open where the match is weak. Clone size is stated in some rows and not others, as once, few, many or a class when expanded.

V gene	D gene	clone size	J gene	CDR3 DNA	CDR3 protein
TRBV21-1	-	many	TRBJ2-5	TGTGCCAGCAGCAAATTTGGACTCACCCAAGAGACCCAGTACTTC	CASSKFGLTQETQYF
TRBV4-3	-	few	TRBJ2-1	TGCGCCAGCAGCCAAGCGACGGGAATAGGAGAGCAGTTCTTC	CASSQATGIGEQFF
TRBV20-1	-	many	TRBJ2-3	TGCAGTGCCCTCAACAGAGGCGGGACCACAGATACGCAGTATTTT	CSALNRGGTTDTQYF
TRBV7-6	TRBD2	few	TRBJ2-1	TGTGCCAGCAGCTTGTCCGGGACTAGCGGGGCCAGCTCCTACAATGAGCAGTTCTTC	CASSLSGTSGASSYNEQFF
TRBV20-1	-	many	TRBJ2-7	TGCAGTGCAACTACAGGGCCGCCCTACGAGCAGTACTTC	CSATTGPPYEQYF
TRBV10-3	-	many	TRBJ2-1	TGTGCCATCAGTGACACCATCGAGAAAAAGAATGAGCAGTTCTTC	CAISDTIEKKNEQFF
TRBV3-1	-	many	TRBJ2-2	TGTGCCAGCAGCCAAGGAGAGAGGGGCAAGCTGTTTTTT	CASSQGERGKLFF
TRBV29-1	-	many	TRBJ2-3	TGCAGCGTTATTCAACAGGCAGATACGCAGTATTTT	CSVIQQADTQYF
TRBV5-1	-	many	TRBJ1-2	TGCGCCAGCAGCTTGGAAGCCGGGGCTAAGGGCTACACCTTC	CASSLEAGAKGYTF
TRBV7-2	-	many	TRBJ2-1	TGTGCCAGCAGCCCACGCGGGACTGAGGCTGAGTTCTTC	CASSPRGTEAEFF
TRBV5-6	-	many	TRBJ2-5	TGTGCCAGCAGCAATCGGAAGGGCCAAGAGACCCAGTACTTC	CASSNRKGQETQYF
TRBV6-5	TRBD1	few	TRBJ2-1	TGTGCCAGCAGTTACGGGACAGGGGGCCCTGAGCAGTTCTTC	CASSYGTGGPEQFF
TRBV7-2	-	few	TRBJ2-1	TGTGCCAGCAGCTTGACACAATACAATGAGCAGTTCTTC	CASSLTQYNEQFF
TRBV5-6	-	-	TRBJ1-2	TGTGCCAGCAGCTATCGGGACCACGACTATGGCTACACCTTC	CASSYRDHDYGYTF
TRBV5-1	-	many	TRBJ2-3	TGCGCCAGCAGCTTGGATCCGCTGGCCACAGATACGCAGTATTTT	CASSLDPLATDTQYF
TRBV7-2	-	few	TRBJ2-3	TGTGCCAGCGGTATTAGCGCAACCCGCACAGATACGCAGTATTTT	CASGISATRTDTQYF
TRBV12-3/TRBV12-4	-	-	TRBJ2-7	TGTGCCAGCAGTTTTGAGGCGGCGGGTGGGTACGAGCAGTACTTC	CASSFEAAGGYEQYF
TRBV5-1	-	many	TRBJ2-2	TGCGCCAGCAGCGTCCCAGCCACCGGGGAGCTGTTTTTT	CASSVPATGELFF
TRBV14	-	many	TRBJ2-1	TGTGCCAGCAGCCACCCAAAGAAGGTATCCGGGCCGAGTTACAATGAGCAGTTCTTC	CASSHPKKVSGPSYNEQFF